Below, 9 T cell receptor beta chains from the same sample are listed, as sequenced in a study of Ad26.COV2.S vaccination and SARS-CoV-2 variants. Documented treatment: roughly 19 received Ad26.COV2.S at low or high dose, single or two shots; roughly 5 received placebo; per-sample allocation not given. Specimen acquisition occurred on day 63 following the initial vaccine or placebo injection. Sequencing was performed with immunoSEQ multiplex PCR; in TCRdb, only in-frame clones are kept and a portion is missing. This table has about 350,000 clones, around nine tenths appearing once. The source material was peripheral blood, sampled in a trial of Ad26.COV2.S vaccine versus placebo. These receptors were obtained from a person between 18 and 60 years old who received the Ad26.COV2.S COVID-19 vaccine or a placebo.

The rearrangement uses TRBV24-1 and TRBJ2-1, with 10 positions matching TRBD2. CDR3 length: 13 residues. After removal of 5 bases from V and 9 bases from J, the junction contained 3 bases not matched to a gene. Germline V gene lookup returns CDR1 KGHDR and CDR2 SFDVKD. This chain's CDR3 is CATSGAGGSEQFF. Here the CDR3 DNA reads TGTGCCACCAGTGGAGCGGGAGGGAGTGAGCAGTTCTTC.

The V and J genes are TRBV6-5 and TRBJ2-5; 8 bases fit TRBD1. The CDR3 is 14 amino acids. Germline values: CDR1 MNHEY, CDR2 SVGAGI. V trimming: 6 bases; J trimming: 1 base; junction bases outside the gene matches: 4. DNA for the CDR3: TGTGCCAGCAGGACAACAGGGGGCCAAGAGACCCAGTACTTC. Translation gives CASRTTGGQETQYF.

V gene TRBV19 combines with J gene TRBJ2-1, with TRBD2 identical over 15 bases. The germline CDR1 and CDR2 sequences are LNHDA and SQIVND (reference sequence). CDR3 size: 17 residues. Trimming at V came to 7 bases and at J to 4 bases, leaving 8 bases not matched to a gene. CDR3 nucleotide sequence: TGTGCCAGTAATGGACTAGCGGGAGGGCGGGGGTACAATGAGCAGTTCTTC. Protein product: CASNGLAGGRGYNEQFF.

This chain joins TRBV29-1 and TRBJ2-2; D not certain. Trimming removed 5 bases from V and 0 bases from J, with 13 bases in between. CDR3 length: 15 amino acids. Germline CDR1 reads SQVTM; CDR2 reads ANQGSEA. CDR3 residues: CSVTVPTSNTGELFF. The CDR3 DNA follows: TGCAGCGTTACTGTGCCTACCTCGAACACCGGGGAGCTGTTTTTT.

The rearrangement links TRBV7-8 to TRBJ2-5; 7 bases line up with TRBD2. The CDR3 is 15 residues long. CDR1 is SGHVS and CDR2 is FQNEAQ in the germline V gene. The V segment lost 1 base and the J segment 2 bases; nucleotides outside the gene matches: 4. CDR3 coding DNA: TGTGCCAGCAGCTTAGGGCGGGGACTACAAGAGACCCAGTACTTC. Translating it yields CASSLGRGLQETQYF.

The chain recombines TRBV3-1 (or the pseudogene TRBV3-2) with TRBJ2-1, with D perhaps TRBD1 (5 bases). Between the trimmed V and J ends, which lost 4 bases and 0 bases, there was a span of 10 bases. The CDR3 sequence is 15 residues long. The germline V gene has CDR1 LGHDT and CDR2 YNNKEL (reference sequence). The CDR3 nucleotides read TGTGCCAGCAGCCGGACATGGAGCTCCTACAATGAGCAGTTCTTC. Its translation is CASSRTWSSYNEQFF.

J is TRBJ2-5 and V is TRBV5-1; D possibly corresponds to TRBD1 (6 bases). There are 16 residues in the CDR3. From germline, CDR1 is SGHRS and CDR2 YFSETQ. V lost 0 bases to trimming and J lost 0 bases, with 12 bases between them. The CDR3 region is CASSLGGTGYQETQYF. The CDR3 DNA reads as TGCGCCAGCAGCTTGGGGGGTACAGGGTACCAAGAGACCCAGTACTTC.

J is TRBJ1-3 and V is TRBV7-2, with 9 bases that match TRBD1. The length of the CDR3 is 17 residues. Per germline, CDR1 SGHTA and CDR2 FQGNSA. With 3 bases clipped from V and 3 bases from J, the junction kept 9 bases outside the gene matches. The CDR3 DNA is TGTGCCAGCAGCTTCAGACAGGGGGGAGGCGGTGGAAACACCATATATTTT. Translating it yields CASSFRQGGGGGNTIYF. The complete variable domain, with remaining parts taken from reference TRBV7-2 and TRBJ1-3, reads GAGVSQSPSNKVTEKGKDVELRCDPISGHTALYWYRQSLGQGLEFLIYFQGNSAPDKSGLPSDRFSAERTGGSVSTLTIQRTQQEDSAVYLCASSFRQGGGGGNTIYFGEGSWLTVV.

CDR3 loop: CASSSRDRVGNEQFF. The CDR3 DNA is TGTGCCAGCAGTTCCCGGGACAGGGTGGGCAATGAGCAGTTCTTC. V is TRBV28 and J is TRBJ2-1, with 9 bases aligning to TRBD1. V lost 4 bases to trimming and J lost 6 bases; unmatched junction nucleotides: 7. CDR1 MDHEN and CDR2 SYDVKM come from the germline V gene. The CDR3 length is 15 residues.